This entry is about one TCR beta chain. This clone was detected only once. Which antigen it targets is not known. No qualities accompany the bases; no much larger clone lies one base away. TCRbeta CDR3 regions were amplified from genomic DNA by means of the immunoSEQ Assay, a bias-controlled multiplex PCR. In the paper's pipeline: Within the assay, amplification of reference gene primers was used to estimate how many nucleated cells each sample contained. To quantify the absolute abundance of each unique TCRbeta CDR3 rearrangement, sequence reads were collapsed and filtered. Productive Simpson clonality was computed per sample as the square root of Simpson's diversity index over productive rearrangements. This immuneACCESS table, as held by TCRdb, lists in-frame sequences with V and J called but not all clones. Of the missing ones, under half trace to an unresolved V gene in checked studies; the others have no known cause. The DNA was the basis for D and trimming; V, J and clone size are from that table. For this sample the table gives some 250,000 clones, of which around 89% were detected only once. The ten most abundant clones make up approximately 9.5% of the sample.

Enrolling through a virtual design, the prospective study's participants ranged in age from roughly 18 to 95 years and lived across some 23 United States geographic areas. To assign participants to cohorts, the prospective study relied on clinical history that participants themselves reported in a screening survey and a study questionnaire. Recovered participants in ImmuneRACE Cohort 3 were defined as having two consecutive negative NP/OP PCR tests, clearance from a healthcare professional, or resolution of symptoms. In the prospective study, whole blood, serum and a nasopharyngeal or oropharyngeal swab were collected from each participant by mobile phlebotomists. Additional blood draws and questionnaires over an approximately two-month period could optionally be provided by prospective study participants. Before DNA extraction, prospective study blood samples were shipped either frozen or at room temperature.

Taken from cysteine to phenylalanine, the CDR3 has 15 residues. The sequence is cut down to CDR3 DNA, 45 bases in frame from base 1. Relative to germline, V is missing 2 bases and J is missing 6 bases, with 3 bases of the junction outside any gene match. CDR1 and CDR2, looked up from the germline V gene, are SGHVS and FQNEAQ. The sample is drawn from a study of blood T cell repertoires in COVID-19 (dated by TCRdb to about 2020). Background on the whole study: Collaborator samples came from the United States, Italy and Spain and covered acute and convalescent phases of COVID-19. The prospective study material was composed of cDNA or gDNA derived from T cells, B-cell-depleted T cells, or PBMCs. Subjects who had been exposed to COVID-19, were actively infected with it, or had recovered from it provided the deeply sampled blood TCRbeta repertoires that made up the dataset. A freely available public database, intended as a resource for researchers studying the immune response to SARS-CoV-2, is where the repertoires were released. The samples were drawn from two sources: the first 160 participants of the ongoing ImmuneRACE study, and 1,200 or so subjects contributed by 6 global collaborators. Nearly every sample came with metadata listing a de-identified subject ID, COVID-19 status, age in years and sex. Where available, HLA class I and class II types were taken from metadata supplied by the sample provider and were not determined by assay-based typing.

Paper-wide results and their limitations: Clinical and demographic metadata were provided uncurated, with the amount varying by source and participant.

This TCR was recovered from a man in his forties who had recovered from COVID-19. Source material: PBMCs or T cells enriched from blood (not recorded which). Here the chain combines TRBV7-8 and TRBJ2-4; 11 bases in the junction line up with TRBD2. CDR3 sequence: CASSLMTSGANIQYF. The DNA reads TGTGCCAGCAGCTTAATGACTAGCGGGGCAAACATTCAGTACTTC.